This T cell receptor beta chain was sequenced during a study of blood T cell repertoires in COVID-19. Study context: Sites in the United States, Italy and Spain provided acute and convalescent COVID-19 samples.

This clone occurred a few times. Measured with immunoSEQ multiplex PCR; TCRdb has only the in-frame clones, and not every one. This sample has over 200,000 clones; approximately 83% occur once, and the top ten carry about 3%. The TCR sequence derives from a woman younger than 45 who had recovered from COVID-19. Material for sequencing was peripheral blood.

The CDR3 DNA sequence: TGTGCCAGTAGTCACCGGGACAGGGTTTTAACCCAGCATTTT. Its translation: CASSHRDRVLTQHF. The chain employs TRBV19 and TRBJ1-5, with TRBD1 matching over 9 bases. The CDR3 covers 14 residues. The V segment lost 5 bases and the J segment 11 bases; nucleotides outside the gene matches: 10. In germline, CDR1 is LNHDA, CDR2 SQIVND (reference sequence).